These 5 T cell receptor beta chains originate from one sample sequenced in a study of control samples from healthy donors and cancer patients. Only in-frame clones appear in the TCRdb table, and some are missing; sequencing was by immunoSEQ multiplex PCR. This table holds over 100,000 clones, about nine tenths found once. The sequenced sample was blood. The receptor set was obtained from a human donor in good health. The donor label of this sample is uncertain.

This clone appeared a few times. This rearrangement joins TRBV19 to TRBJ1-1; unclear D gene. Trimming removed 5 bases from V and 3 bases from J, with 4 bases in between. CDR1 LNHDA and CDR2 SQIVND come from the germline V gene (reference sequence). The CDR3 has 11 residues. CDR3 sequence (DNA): TGTGCCAGTAGTCCGGACACTGAAGCTTTCTTT. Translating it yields CASSPDTEAFF.

The CDR3 nucleotides are TGTGCCAGCAGCCGGACTTTCGGAGAGACCCAGTACTTC. Translated, it gives CASSRTFGETQYF. This chain links TRBV12-3 or TRBV12-4 with TRBJ2-5; perhaps TRBD2 as D (5 bases). V was clipped by 6 bases and J by 4 bases, with 12 bases between them. This CDR3 is 13 amino acids long.

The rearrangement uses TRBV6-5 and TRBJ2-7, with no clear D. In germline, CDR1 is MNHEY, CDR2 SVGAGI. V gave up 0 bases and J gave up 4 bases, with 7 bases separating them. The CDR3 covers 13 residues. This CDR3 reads CASSYSLGYEQYF. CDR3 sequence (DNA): TGTGCCAGCAGTTACTCCCTAGGGTACGAGCAGTACTTC.

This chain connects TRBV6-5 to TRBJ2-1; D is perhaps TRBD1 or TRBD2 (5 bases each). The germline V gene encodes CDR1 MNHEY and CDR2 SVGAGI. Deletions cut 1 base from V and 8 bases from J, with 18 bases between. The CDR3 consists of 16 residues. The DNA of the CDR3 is TGTGCCAGCAGTTACTTAACCGGGACCCCGAATGATGAGCAGTTCTTC. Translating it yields CASSYLTGTPNDEQFF.

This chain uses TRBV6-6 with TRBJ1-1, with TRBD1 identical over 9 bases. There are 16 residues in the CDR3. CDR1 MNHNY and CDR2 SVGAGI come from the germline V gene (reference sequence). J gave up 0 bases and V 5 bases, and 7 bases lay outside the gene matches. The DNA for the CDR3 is TGTGCCAGCAGTCGAACAGGGGGCTACGTGAACACTGAAGCTTTCTTT. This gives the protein CASSRTGGYVNTEAFF.